A single sample gave rise to the 29 T cell receptor beta chains below, sequenced in a study of T cell responses to AZD1222 COVID-19 vaccine. Only in-frame clones appear in the TCRdb table, and some are missing; sequencing was by immunoSEQ multiplex PCR. The sample consists of around 130,000 clones, around 90% of them appearing once. The sequenced sample was peripheral blood, obtained 28 days after the second dose of the MenACWY control vaccine. The receptors were sampled from an adult who received the MenACWY meningococcal vaccine as a control.

The CDR3 protein is CASSLRERLEVEQFF. In DNA form, the CDR3 reads TGTGCCAGCAGCTTGCGGGAAAGGCTGGAGGTGGAGCAGTTCTTC. The chain joins TRBV11-3 to TRBJ2-1, with D perhaps TRBD2 (6 bases). Germline V gene sequence: CDR1 SGHNT, CDR2 YENEEA. This CDR3 is 15 amino acids long. V lost 3 bases, J lost 10 bases, and 19 bases lay in between.

This clone is a singleton in its sample. CDR3 sequence reads: CASSLIGPRLGYEQYF. The CDR3 nucleotides are TGTGCCAGCAGTTTAATTGGACCGCGGTTGGGGTACGAGCAGTACTTC. The gene calls are TRBV27 and TRBJ2-7; no clear D. The CDR3 has 16 residues. Trimming removed 2 bases at V and 4 bases at J, with 18 bases between. The germline gives CDR1 MNHEY, CDR2 SMNVEV (reference sequence).

This sequence joins TRBV27 and TRBJ2-5; a possible D gene is TRBD2 (6 bases). Trimming cost V 2 bases and J 2 bases, with 6 bases left between them. CDR1 and CDR2 (germline): MNHEY, SMNVEV (reference sequence). This CDR3 has 13 amino acids. The CDR3 nucleotides read TGTGCCAGCAGTTTACGGGGGCAAGAGACCCAGTACTTC. Amino acid sequence: CASSLRGQETQYF.

The table lists this clone with a few counts. The chain uses TRBV6-2 or TRBV6-3 and TRBJ2-7, with 10 bases matching TRBD1. J gave up 1 base and V 5 bases, and 5 bases lay outside the gene matches. Per germline, CDR1 MNHEY and CDR2 SVGEGT. CDR3 length: 15 residues. CDR3 sequence (DNA): TGTGCCAGCAGTCCGGGACAGGGGATTTCCTACGAGCAGTACTTC. This sequence encodes CASSPGQGISYEQYF.

The gene calls are TRBV6-5 and TRBJ1-2, with D possibly matching TRBD1 (6 bases). Germline values: CDR1 MNHEY, CDR2 SVGAGI. The CDR3 sequence is 14 residues long. The V and J ends lost 6 bases and 8 bases respectively, with 19 bases between them. CDR3 in amino acids: CASSQNDNREGYTF. CDR3 sequence (DNA): TGTGCCAGCAGCCAAAACGATAACAGGGAGGGCTACACCTTC.

The V and J genes are TRBV12-3 or TRBV12-4 and TRBJ2-1; TRBD2 aligns across 7 bases. The CDR3 runs 12 residues. The junction had 2 bases not matched to a gene; V was cut back by 3 bases and J by 9 bases. The CDR3 region has the DNA TGTGCCAGCAGTTTTTCTAGCGGTGAGCAGTTCTTC. It translates to CASSFSSGEQFF.

V is TRBV6-5 and J is TRBJ1-4; D is uncertain. The V gene lost 5 bases and the J gene lost 0 bases, with 7 bases spanning the gap. The CDR3 is made up of 14 amino acids. CDR1 is MNHEY and CDR2 is SVGAGI in the germline V gene. CDR3 sequence: CASSTTPTNEKLFF. The CDR3 region has the DNA TGTGCCAGCAGTACCACGCCAACTAATGAAAAACTGTTTTTT.

The genes are TRBV6-5 and TRBJ1-6; D is uncertain. V lost 2 bases and J 9 bases, leaving 14 bases between the germline ends. This CDR3 is 15 amino acids long. Germline V CDR1 and CDR2: MNHEY, SVGAGI. In DNA, the CDR3 is TGTGCCAGCAGTTACAACAGACTTGCTGGTTCACCCCTCCACTTT. It translates to CASSYNRLAGSPLHF.

V and J are TRBV19 and TRBJ2-7, with 7 bases matching TRBD1. The germline gives CDR1 LNHDA, CDR2 SQIVND (reference sequence). Losses at the gene ends were 5 bases for V and 3 bases for J; bases not matched to a gene: 10. The CDR3 spans 15 residues. The CDR3 sequence is CASSPRTGGIYEQYF. In nucleotides, the CDR3 is TGTGCCAGTAGTCCCCGGACAGGTGGGATCTACGAGCAGTACTTC.

The V gene is TRBV29-1, the J gene TRBJ2-5; TRBD1 agrees at 9 bases. Germline V gene data show CDR1 as SQVTM and CDR2 as ANQGSEA. The CDR3 runs to 14 residues. V trimming: 7 bases; J trimming: 5 bases; junction bases outside the gene matches: 11. Here the CDR3 reads CSAIPGQGRETQYF. The CDR3 region has the DNA TGCAGCGCGATCCCGGGACAGGGAAGGGAGACCCAGTACTTC.

The J gene is TRBJ2-1, the V gene TRBV19; D may be TRBD2 (6 bases). The CDR3 totals 12 residues. Trimming took 6 bases from V and 4 from J, leaving 7 bases between them. Germline V gene sequence: CDR1 LNHDA, CDR2 SQIVND (reference sequence). The CDR3 bases are TGTGCCAGTAGCGGGGGATACAATGAGCAGTTCTTC. Amino acids: CASSGGYNEQFF.

This chain uses TRBV12-3 or TRBV12-4 with TRBJ2-1, with TRBD2 identical over 8 bases. The CDR3 loop spans 12 amino acids. With V trimmed by 8 bases and J by 9 bases, 6 bases remained unmatched. The CDR3 nucleotides are TGTGCCAGCGGCGGGGGGCTCGGTGAGCAGTTCTTC. Translating gives CASGGGLGEQFF.

CDR3 coding DNA: TGTGCCAGCAGCCAAGACCTCGGTAACTATGGCTACACCTTC. As protein: CASSQDLGNYGYTF. The chain has TRBV3-1 (or the pseudogene TRBV3-2) and TRBJ1-2; no reliable D call. V shed 0 bases and J shed 1 base, with 6 bases lying between them. Germline-derived CDR1 and CDR2 are LGHDT and YNNKEL (reference sequence). This CDR3 is built from 14 residues.

V usage is TRBV2 and J usage is TRBJ1-4, with 12 bases lining up with TRBD1. Trimming removed 6 bases from V and 7 bases from J; junction bases left unmatched: 6. Germline V lookup: CDR1 SNHLY, CDR2 FYNNEI. The CDR3 runs to 15 residues. CDR3 DNA: TGTGCCAGCAGCGGCGGGACAGGGGGCTTTGAAAAACTGTTTTTT. This codes for CASSGGTGGFEKLFF.

The gene calls are TRBV9 and TRBJ2-2; TRBD1 matches at 9 bases. The CDR3 is 16 residues long. V shed 3 bases and J 6 bases; nucleotides not matched to a gene: 9. CDR1 is SGDLS and CDR2 is YYNGEE in the germline V gene. As DNA, the CDR3 is TGTGCCAGCAGCGACCTGGACAGGGGTCCTTCCGGGGAGCTGTTTTTT. It specifies CASSDLDRGPSGELFF.

The J gene is TRBJ2-7, the V gene TRBV7-9, with a weak D call TRBD1 (6 bases). V lost 6 bases, J lost 2 bases, and 11 bases lay in between. Germline CDR1 and CDR2: SEHNR and FQNEAQ (reference sequence). This CDR3 is 13 amino acids long. CDR3: CASRVAGAYEQYF. The DNA of the CDR3 is TGTGCCAGCAGGGTGGCAGGGGCCTACGAGCAGTACTTC.

V is TRBV10-1 and J is TRBJ2-3; 8 positions match TRBD1. CDR1 and CDR2 (germline): WNHNN, SYGVQD (reference sequence). The CDR3 length is 14 residues. The ends lost 4 bases at V and 4 bases at J; junction bases unmatched: 4. This chain's CDR3 is CASSVAGGADTQYF. CDR3 DNA: TGCGCCAGCAGTGTGGCAGGGGGCGCAGATACGCAGTATTTT.

The chain couples TRBV7-9 to TRBJ2-7; the match to TRBD1 covers 7 bases. Germline V lookup: CDR1 SEHNR, CDR2 FQNEAQ (reference sequence). The CDR3 has 15 residues. The V segment lost 5 bases and the J segment 2 bases; nucleotides outside the gene matches: 9. The CDR3 bases are TGTGCCAGCAGCCAACCCGGGACAGAACCCTACGAGCAGTACTTC. It encodes CASSQPGTEPYEQYF.

V and J are TRBV7-2 and TRBJ1-4; the match to TRBD1 covers 7 bases. Germline CDR1 is SGHTA and CDR2 is FQGNSA. The trim removed 3 bases at V and 5 bases at J, leaving 9 bases unmatched. The CDR3 totals 16 residues. CDR3 DNA sequence: TGTGCCAGCAGCTTGGAAGCAGGGGGACTCAATGAAAAACTGTTTTTT. Translated: CASSLEAGGLNEKLFF.

The chain recombines TRBV7-2 with TRBJ1-2; TRBD1 matches at 7 bases. Germline loops: CDR1 SGHTA, CDR2 FQGNSA. J lost 5 bases, V lost 3 bases, and 6 bases had no gene match. This CDR3 contains 14 residues. The CDR3 loop is CASSLASGGYGYTF. CDR3 DNA: TGTGCCAGCAGCTTGGCATCAGGGGGATATGGCTACACCTTC.

The chain uses TRBV6-5 and TRBJ1-2; the match to TRBD1 covers 12 bases. V lost 2 bases, J lost 6 bases, and 7 bases stayed unmatched. This CDR3 is built from 16 residues. The germline gives CDR1 MNHEY, CDR2 SVGAGI. The CDR3 reads CASSYVGQGARDGYTF. The CDR3 nucleotides read TGTGCCAGCAGTTACGTGGGACAGGGGGCGCGGGATGGCTACACCTTC.

This rearrangement joins TRBV7-8 to TRBJ2-3; possibly TRBD1 or TRBD2 for D (6 bases each). V was cut by 4 bases and J by 0 bases, with 14 bases left in between. Germline-derived CDR1 and CDR2 are SGHVS and FQNEAQ. CDR3 size: 16 residues. CDR3 protein: CASSSSRGTSTDTQYF. The CDR3 nucleotides are TGTGCCAGCAGCTCTAGTAGGGGGACTAGCACAGATACGCAGTATTTT. The full variable domain, in which reference TRBV7-8 and TRBJ2-3 provide the parts outside the CDR3, is GAGVSQSPRYKVAKRGQDVALRCDPISGHVSLFWYQQALGQGPEFLTYFQNEAQLDKSGLPSDRFFAERPEGSVSTLKIQRTQQEDSAVYLCASSSSRGTSTDTQYFGPGTRLTVL.

V is TRBV20-1 and J is TRBJ2-3, with 13 bases matching TRBD2. CDR1 is DFQATT and CDR2 is SNEGSKA in the germline V gene (reference sequence). The CDR3 covers 18 residues. The V gene end was trimmed by 3 bases and the J gene end by 5 bases; junction bases not matched to a gene: 14. The CDR3 reads CSASSTPGLAGRGDTQYF. DNA for the CDR3: TGCAGTGCTAGTTCCACTCCGGGACTAGCGGGGAGGGGAGATACGCAGTATTTT.

The chain recombines TRBV4-3 with TRBJ1-4, with a possible D match to TRBD1 (6 bases). Trimming stripped 1 base from V and 4 bases from J, with 10 bases between. The germline V gene encodes CDR1 LGHNA and CDR2 YSLEER. This CDR3 spans 15 amino acids. Here the CDR3 DNA reads TGCGCCAGCAGCCAAGTGGGGGGCTTTAATGAAAAACTGTTTTTT. This gives the protein CASSQVGGFNEKLFF.

This clone is medium-sized by share. The chain recombines TRBV27 with TRBJ2-3; D is undetermined. The CDR3 runs to 12 residues. Germline V gene lookup returns CDR1 MNHEY and CDR2 SMNVEV (reference sequence). Trimming pared 5 bases from V and 2 bases from J, leaving 5 bases between. CDR3 protein: CASSRYTDTQYF. The CDR3 DNA is TGTGCCAGCAGTAGATACACAGATACGCAGTATTTT.

The chain uses TRBV27 and TRBJ2-7; D is unresolved. Trimming cost V 1 base and J 3 bases, with 7 bases left between them. Germline lookup yields CDR1 MNHEY and CDR2 SMNVEV (reference sequence). CDR3 size: 13 residues. The CDR3 DNA reads TGTGCCAGCAGTTTATGGGGAAACTACGAGCAGTACTTC. Amino acids: CASSLWGNYEQYF.

The chain recombines TRBV5-4 with TRBJ2-2; no clear D gene. V dropped 2 bases and J dropped 1 base, with 9 bases sitting between them. Germline V gives CDR1 SGHNT, CDR2 YYREEE (reference sequence). The CDR3 sequence is 15 residues long. CDR3 DNA: TGTGCCAGCAGCTTATCCAGACAGAACACCGGGGAGCTGTTTTTT. Translation: CASSLSRQNTGELFF.

This rearrangement joins TRBV5-1 to TRBJ1-3, with unresolved D. V gave up 7 bases and J gave up 1 base, with 9 bases separating them. This CDR3 has 13 amino acids. Looked up from germline, CDR1 is SGHRS and CDR2 is YFSETQ. The CDR3 DNA sequence: TGCGCCAGCGGCAGGAGTTCTGGAAACACCATATATTTT. This codes for CASGRSSGNTIYF.

This chain uses TRBV7-2 with TRBJ2-3, with D possibly being TRBD1 (6 bases). The V gene lost 7 bases and the J gene lost 3 bases, with 11 bases spanning the gap. Germline loops: CDR1 SGHTA, CDR2 FQGNSA. CDR3 length: 13 amino acids. CDR3 nucleotides: TGTGCCAGCAAGAGAAGGGGGACAGATACGCAGTATTTT. This translates into CASKRRGTDTQYF.